These 30 T cell receptor beta chains originate from one sample sequenced in a study of human T cells and chemical hapten exposure. One entry per CDR3 protein, called by TCRdb with MiXCR from the RACE reads. Here the sample spans about 84,000 distinct CDR3 sequences, about a tenth being singletons. The time point was: patch test 3, about 24 weeks after DPC sensitization. The sample's treatment: therapeutic diphenylcyclopropenone sensitization with weekly scalp DPC. The sequencing here drew on whole blood, taken in connection with sensitization to the hapten diphenylcyclopropenone (DPC). The receptors shown here come from a woman aged 50 to 65 with alopecia areata. Some clones in this sample may be carry-over from other donors' samples.

The DNA for the CDR3 is TGTGCCAGCAGCTTAACGCACGGAAGCACCGGGGAGCTGTTTTTT. Protein sequence: CASSLTHGSTGELFF. This sequence joins TRBV7-3 and TRBJ2-2; no clear D gene. Germline CDR1 reads SGHTA; CDR2 reads FQGTGA. The CDR3 loop spans 15 amino acids. V was trimmed by 0 bases and J by 4 bases, leaving 9 bases between them.

V usage is TRBV6-1 and J usage is TRBJ2-7; tentatively, D is TRBD2 (6 bases). Germline CDR1 and CDR2: MNHNS and SASEGT. V lost 6 bases, J lost 4 bases, and 22 bases lay in between. This CDR3 is built from 16 residues. This CDR3 is CASSKRLGGLLYEQYF. DNA for the CDR3: TGTGCCAGCAGCAAACGTTTGGGGGGTCTCCTTTACGAGCAGTACTTC.

This clonotype was recorded many times. This sequence joins TRBV12-3 or TRBV12-4 and TRBJ2-1; 7 bases map to TRBD2. This CDR3 region has 15 residues. The V gene end was trimmed by 2 bases and the J gene end by 3 bases; junction bases not matched to a gene: 4. The CDR3: CASSLQAGVYNEQFF. CDR3 nucleotide sequence: TGTGCCAGCAGTTTACAGGCGGGAGTCTACAATGAGCAGTTCTTC.

In the case of this clonotype: Given a much more abundant clone one base away, this may be a read error. The chain has TRBV5-1 and TRBJ2-5; TRBD2 might be the D (7 bases). The germline V gene has CDR1 SGHRS and CDR2 YFSETQ. This CDR3 comprises 13 residues. As DNA, the CDR3 is TGCGCCAGCATCTTGGGAGGGGGAGAGACCCAGTACTTC. Protein product: CASILGGGETQYF.

The chain employs TRBV2 and TRBJ2-1; D gene uncertain. Germline loops: CDR1 SNHLY, CDR2 FYNNEI. V was cut by 5 bases and J by 2 bases, with 13 bases left in between. This CDR3 contains 15 residues. This CDR3 is CASSYGKLTYNEQFF. CDR3 DNA sequence: TGTGCCAGCAGTTACGGAAAACTAACCTACAATGAGCAGTTCTTC.

The chain carries TRBV7-2 and TRBJ1-6; 9 bases are shared with TRBD1. This CDR3 is 15 amino acids long. Germline lookup yields CDR1 SGHTA and CDR2 FQGNSA. The ends lost 3 bases at V and 7 bases at J; junction bases unmatched: 4. CDR3 sequence (DNA): TGTGCCAGCAGCTTCGCCGGACAGGGGAATTCACCCCTCCACTTT. Translated, it gives CASSFAGQGNSPLHF.

The chain links TRBV5-1 to TRBJ2-5; 12 bases map to TRBD2. The germline CDR1 and CDR2 sequences are SGHRS and YFSETQ. The junction had 8 bases not matched to a gene; V was cut back by 0 bases and J by 5 bases. The CDR3 runs to 17 residues. Written as DNA, the CDR3 is TGCGCCAGCAGCTTGGGAGCTAGCGGGAGGGCTTCGGAGACCCAGTACTTC. Encoded protein: CASSLGASGRASETQYF.

There are many counts of this clonotype. The chain combines TRBV10-1 with TRBJ2-2; D ambiguous. Germline-derived CDR1 and CDR2 are WNHNN and SYGVQD (reference sequence). This CDR3 spans 13 amino acids. The ends were cut back, 10 bases at V and 4 bases at J, with 13 bases in the middle. CDR3 protein: CATAPLLTGELFF. DNA for the CDR3: TGCGCCACCGCCCCGCTTCTCACCGGGGAGCTGTTTTTT.

This clonotype occurred many times. The V call is TRBV5-4, the J call TRBJ2-2; D might be TRBD1 (6 bases). Trimming shortened V by 0 bases and J by 4 bases, and 10 bases separated the two germline ends. The germline gives CDR1 SGHNT, CDR2 YYREEE (reference sequence). The CDR3 loop spans 15 amino acids. The CDR3 DNA reads TGTGCCAGCAGCTTGGCCAGGGGAATCACCGGGGAGCTGTTTTTT. It specifies CASSLARGITGELFF. Filled out from reference TRBV5-4 and TRBJ2-2, the complete variable domain reads ETGVTQSPTHLIKTRGQQVTLRCSSQSGHNTVSWYQQALGQGPQFIFQYYREEENGRGNFPPRFSGLQFPNYSSELNVNALELDDSALYLCASSLARGITGELFFGEGSRLTVL.

This clonotype was seen repeatedly, ten times or more. The CDR3 bases are TGCAGCGGTCGATCTCCGGGACTAGCGGGAGTAGGGATGAATGAGCAGTTCTTC. Translated: CSGRSPGLAGVGMNEQFF. The gene calls are TRBV29-1 and TRBJ2-1; 14 nucleotides match TRBD2. The V segment lost 7 bases and the J segment 7 bases; nucleotides outside the gene matches: 18. The length of the CDR3 is 18 residues. The germline CDR1 and CDR2 sequences are SQVTM and ANQGSEA.

The V gene is TRBV5-1, the J gene TRBJ2-1; the D gene is possibly TRBD1 (6 bases). This CDR3 has 16 residues. The germline CDR1 and CDR2 sequences are SGHRS and YFSETQ. V was shortened by 0 bases and J by 0 bases, with 10 bases between the two germline ends. The CDR3, as DNA: TGCGCCAGCAGCTTGGGGGGGCTACCCTCCTACAATGAGCAGTTCTTC. Translation gives CASSLGGLPSYNEQFF.

This clonotype came up a few times. V and J are TRBV6-2 or TRBV6-3 and TRBJ1-5; possibly TRBD1 for D (5 bases). This CDR3 is 18 amino acids long. Per the germline V gene, CDR1 is MNHEY and CDR2 is SVGEGT. Trimming cost V 1 base and J 0 bases, with 16 bases left between them. In DNA form, the CDR3 reads TGTGCCAGCAGTTACTTATTTAGGACATCCGATAGCAATCAGCCCCAGCATTTT. This translates into CASSYLFRTSDSNQPQHF.

This clonotype occurred many times. V is TRBV28 and J is TRBJ2-3; the D is unclear. V was trimmed by 3 bases and J by 6 bases, leaving 19 bases between them. Per germline, CDR1 MDHEN and CDR2 SYDVKM. CDR3 length: 16 residues. CDR3 amino acids: CASSFGNWYGQDTQYF. CDR3 in DNA: TGTGCCAGCAGTTTCGGTAACTGGTACGGTCAGGATACGCAGTATTTT.

The table lists this clonotype with many counts. The CDR3 DNA sequence: TGTGCCAGCAGCCCAAAGGAGGGATTTGTGGGACAGGTAGTCGAGCAGTACTTC. This sequence encodes CASSPKEGFVGQVVEQYF. V usage is TRBV9 and J usage is TRBJ2-7; 8 positions match TRBD1. Trimming at V came to 4 bases and at J to 6 bases, leaving 21 bases not matched to a gene. CDR3 length equals 18 residues. Per the germline V gene, CDR1 is SGDLS and CDR2 is YYNGEE.

This clonotype showed up many times. The chain has TRBV12-3 or TRBV12-4 and TRBJ2-7, with TRBD1 identical over 9 bases. The V and J ends lost 5 bases and 5 bases, in that order; junction bases with no gene match: 4. The CDR3 is made up of 13 amino acids. The CDR3 region is CASSPGQGHEQYF. The CDR3 DNA reads as TGTGCCAGCAGTCCGGGACAGGGCCACGAGCAGTACTTC.

This chain joins TRBV9 and TRBJ2-1; 7 nucleotides line up with TRBD1. Trimming took 0 bases from V and 11 from J; bases not matched to a gene: 2. The V gene's germline CDR1 is SGDLS and CDR2 YYNGEE. The CDR3 has 12 residues. The CDR3, as DNA: TGTGCCAGCAGCGTAGAGGACAGGAAGCAGTTCTTC. Translating gives CASSVEDRKQFF.

To note about this clonotype: One base away lies a much larger clone, so this may be a sequencing read error. The CDR3 does not end in the conserved phenylalanine or tryptophan, so this is likely a read error. This chain connects TRBV10-3 to TRBJ2-3; D remains ambiguous. Between the trimmed V and J ends, which lost 10 bases and 0 bases, there was a span of 17 bases. Per the germline V gene, CDR1 is ENHRY and CDR2 is SYGVKD. This CDR3 region has 15 residues. The CDR3 region is CATQPGQSSTDTQYY. The CDR3 region has the DNA TGTGCCACCCAACCCGGGCAGTCTAGCACAGATACGCAGTATTAT.

This clonotype was recorded many times. The chain employs TRBV7-2 and TRBJ2-2; D is unclear. Germline CDR1 is SGHTA and CDR2 is FQGNSA. The CDR3 is made up of 13 amino acids. The germline V and J ends were trimmed by 2 bases and 6 bases, with 7 bases remaining between them. The CDR3 bases are TGTGCCAGCAGCTTAATCGTCCCCGGGGAGCTGTTTTTT. Translating it yields CASSLIVPGELFF.

Remarks on this clonotype: A much larger clone is a single base away; this may be a read error. This rearrangement joins TRBV6-2 or TRBV6-3 to TRBJ1-1, with D maybe TRBD1 (5 bases). Germline V CDR1 and CDR2: MNHEY, SVGEGT. Trimming took off 7 bases at V and 5 bases at J, with 17 bases between the two ends. The CDR3 extends over 14 amino acids. Here the CDR3 reads CASNHGGSKTEAFF. The CDR3 DNA sequence: TGTGCCAGCAACCACGGGGGTAGCAAAACTGAAGCTTTCTTT.

This clonotype has ten or more counts. V is TRBV6-1 and J is TRBJ1-2; D unclear. V was clipped by 4 bases and J by 7 bases, with 16 bases between them. This CDR3 has 14 residues. Looked up from germline, CDR1 is MNHNS and CDR2 is SASEGT. CDR3 protein: CASSGREYGIGYTF. The DNA for the CDR3 is TGTGCCAGCAGTGGACGGGAGTATGGTATTGGCTACACCTTC.

The genes are TRBV29-1 and TRBJ1-5, with D hard to call. CDR1 and CDR2 from the germline V gene are SQVTM and ANQGSEA. The CDR3 covers 13 residues. V lost 7 bases, J lost 0 bases, and 10 bases lay in between. CDR3 bases: TGCAGCGCGAGGAGGGATAGCAATCAGCCCCAGCATTTT. This encodes CSARRDSNQPQHF.

There are a few counts of this clonotype. This chain joins TRBV28 and TRBJ1-5; the D is unclear. This CDR3 comprises 13 residues. V gave up 6 bases and J gave up 3 bases, with 9 bases separating them. Germline lookup yields CDR1 MDHEN and CDR2 SYDVKM. Here the CDR3 DNA reads TGTGCCAGCAGACGGACTCTCAATCAGCCCCAGCATTTT. Translation gives CASRRTLNQPQHF. The variable domain in full, with the rest retrieved from reference TRBV28 and TRBJ1-5, is DVKVTQSSRYLVKRTGEKVFLECVQDMDHENMFWYRQDPGLGLRLIYFSYDVKMKEKGDIPEGYSVSREKKERFSLILESASTNQTSMYLCASRRTLNQPQHFGDGTRLSIL.

This clonotype appeared many times. This chain connects TRBV7-9 to TRBJ1-1; D call uncertain. Germline assignment: CDR1 SEHNR and CDR2 FQNEAQ (reference sequence). Deletions cut 1 base from V and 4 bases from J, with 10 bases between. The CDR3 has 14 residues. CDR3 amino acids: CASSLGGDTTEAFF. The CDR3 DNA reads as TGTGCCAGCAGCTTAGGCGGGGATACCACTGAAGCTTTCTTT.

This clonotype was counted ten times or more. The chain uses TRBV5-1 and TRBJ1-1, with unresolved D. The germline gives CDR1 SGHRS, CDR2 YFSETQ. The CDR3 is 15 residues long. The V and J ends lost 0 bases and 1 base respectively, with 10 bases between them. The CDR3 reads CASSLVLTENTEAFF. CDR3 nucleotides: TGCGCCAGCAGCTTGGTCCTTACAGAGAACACTGAAGCTTTCTTT.

This clonotype has just a few counts. This rearrangement joins TRBV27 to TRBJ2-2; D remains unclear. V was shortened by 1 base and J by 4 bases, with 13 bases between the two germline ends. The CDR3 totals 16 residues. CDR1 and CDR2 (germline): MNHEY, SMNVEV (reference sequence). The CDR3 nucleotides are TGTGCCAGCAGTTTATTGGCGGCTTCGAGCACCGGGGAGCTGTTTTTT. Residues: CASSLLAASSTGELFF.

This clonotype appeared many times. The rearrangement uses TRBV29-1 and TRBJ2-1, with D tentatively TRBD1 (6 bases). The V and J ends lost 8 bases and 6 bases respectively, with 8 bases between them. The CDR3 loop spans 10 amino acids. Germline V gene data show CDR1 as SQVTM and CDR2 as ANQGSEA. The CDR3, as DNA: TGCAGCACACAGGGCAATGAGCAGTTCTTC. Its protein product is CSTQGNEQFF.

The rearrangement uses TRBV7-8 and TRBJ2-5; 7 bases match TRBD1. CDR3 size: 16 residues. With V trimmed by 1 base and J by 4 bases, 9 bases remained unmatched. The germline gives CDR1 SGHVS, CDR2 FQNEAQ. The CDR3 is CASSLVPGQRRETQYF. CDR3 DNA: TGTGCCAGCAGCTTAGTCCCGGGACAGAGAAGAGAGACCCAGTACTTC.

This clonotype showed up just a few times. The chain uses TRBV11-2 and TRBJ2-2; perhaps TRBD2 as D (5 bases). The CDR3 has 14 residues. CDR1 and CDR2 (germline): SGHAT, FQNNGV. With 5 bases removed from V and 2 bases from J, the gap between germline ends came to 9 bases. CDR3 residues: CASSLAVNTGELFF. CDR3 coding DNA: TGTGCCAGCAGCCTAGCAGTAAACACCGGGGAGCTGTTTTTT.

The chain has TRBV29-1 and TRBJ2-7; D uncertain. The CDR3 consists of 14 residues. The V gene lost 5 bases and the J gene lost 3 bases, with 17 bases spanning the gap. Germline V gives CDR1 SQVTM, CDR2 ANQGSEA. CDR3 sequence (DNA): TGCAGCGTTAGGAGACCCCCAGAGGACTACGAGCAGTACTTC. This gives the protein CSVRRPPEDYEQYF.

The genes are TRBV6-5 and TRBJ1-3, with 9 bases that match TRBD1. This CDR3 contains 17 residues. V gave up 2 bases and J gave up 2 bases; unmatched junction bases: 7. Germline CDR1 and CDR2: MNHEY and SVGAGI. CDR3 sequence: CASSYGAQGAAGNTIYF. The CDR3 nucleotides read TGTGCCAGCAGTTACGGGGCACAGGGGGCGGCTGGAAACACCATATATTTT.